Below are 14 T cell receptor beta chains sequenced from a single sample in a study of blood T cell repertoires in COVID-19. Generated by immunoSEQ multiplex PCR, the TCRdb table keeps only in-frame clones and is missing some. The table has 290,000 or so clones, approximately 91% seen once; the top ten hold over 2%. The sequenced sample was peripheral blood. The receptors shown here come from a woman in her twenties or thirties with COVID-19, enrolled during active disease.

This chain joins TRBV19 and TRBJ1-2; 11 bases align to TRBD1. This CDR3 has 16 amino acids. With 3 bases clipped from V and 8 bases from J, the junction kept 11 bases outside the gene matches. Germline values: CDR1 LNHDA, CDR2 SQIVND (reference sequence). In DNA, the CDR3 is TGTGCCAGTAGTATTCCCGGCGGACAGGGGGCGCGAGGCTACACCTTC. This codes for CASSIPGGQGARGYTF.

The chain uses TRBV5-1 and TRBJ1-2; the D gene is possibly TRBD1 (5 bases). V was trimmed by 4 bases and J by 2 bases, leaving 9 bases between them. This CDR3 is 13 amino acids long. Germline CDR1 is SGHRS and CDR2 is YFSETQ. DNA of the CDR3: TGCGCCAGCAGCCTACAGGAAAACTATGGCTACACCTTC. Protein: CASSLQENYGYTF.

The chain links TRBV11-2 to TRBJ2-1; maybe TRBD2 (7 bases). The CDR3 is 15 amino acids. With 0 bases removed from V and 7 bases from J, the gap between germline ends came to 13 bases. CDR1 SGHAT and CDR2 FQNNGV come from the germline V gene. CDR3 amino acids: CASSLEGRGGNEQFF. The CDR3 bases are TGTGCCAGCAGCTTAGAGGGGAGGGGGGGAAATGAGCAGTTCTTC.

The rearrangement links TRBV19 to TRBJ2-1, with 8 positions matching TRBD2. V dropped 5 bases and J dropped 4; count of bases not matched to a gene: 13. This CDR3 has 17 residues. Germline V gives CDR1 LNHDA, CDR2 SQIVND (reference sequence). The CDR3 DNA follows: TGTGCCAGTAGTGGGGCTAGCGGGCGCCTAGGGTACAATGAGCAGTTCTTC. Translation: CASSGASGRLGYNEQFF.

The V gene is TRBV30, the J gene TRBJ2-7; 10 nucleotides align to TRBD2. The ends lost 0 bases at V and 2 bases at J; junction bases unmatched: 4. The CDR3 covers 15 residues. Germline V CDR1 and CDR2: GTSNPN, SVGIG (reference sequence). CDR3 DNA sequence: TGTGCCTGGAGTGTCCTGAGCGGGAGGGCCTACGAGCAGTACTTC. Its protein product is CAWSVLSGRAYEQYF.

V usage is TRBV27 and J usage is TRBJ2-2; 14 nucleotides match TRBD2. Trimming cost V 6 bases and J 6 bases; bases outside gene matches: 3. The CDR3 runs to 15 residues. Germline-derived CDR1 and CDR2 are MNHEY and SMNVEV (reference sequence). As DNA, the CDR3 is TGTGCCAGCAGACAGGGACTAGCGGGAGCCGGGGAGCTGTTTTTT. It codes for CASRQGLAGAGELFF.

The V gene is TRBV10-2, the J gene TRBJ2-3; TRBD2 matches at 10 bases. This CDR3 has 16 amino acids. The ends lost 6 bases at V and 4 bases at J; junction bases unmatched: 10. Germline loops: CDR1 WSHSY, CDR2 SAAADI. The CDR3 coding sequence is TGCGCCAGCAGCCCCCCTAGCGGGAGTTTATCAGATACGCAGTATTTT. Its protein product is CASSPPSGSLSDTQYF.

The CDR3: CASSQGAHGNQPQHF. DNA for the CDR3: TGTGCCAGTAGCCAGGGGGCTCATGGCAATCAGCCCCAGCATTTT. This sequence joins TRBV19 and TRBJ1-5; TRBD1 matches 8 bases. Trimming cost V 6 bases and J 2 bases; bases outside gene matches: 6. CDR3 length: 15 amino acids. Germline lookup yields CDR1 LNHDA and CDR2 SQIVND (reference sequence).

The rearrangement uses TRBV27 and TRBJ1-1, with 8 bases fitting TRBD1. Germline V gene lookup returns CDR1 MNHEY and CDR2 SMNVEV (reference sequence). V was pared by 1 base and J by 4 bases, with 11 bases of the junction left unmatched. The length of the CDR3 is 17 residues. CDR3 protein: CASSLFLAADRGTEAFF. CDR3 in DNA: TGTGCCAGCAGTTTATTCCTAGCCGCCGACAGGGGCACTGAAGCTTTCTTT.

The J gene is TRBJ2-5, the V gene TRBV10-1; D call uncertain. Germline values: CDR1 WNHNN, CDR2 SYGVQD (reference sequence). The CDR3 has 13 residues. The V and J ends lost 4 bases and 0 bases respectively, with 6 bases between them. The CDR3 here is CASSGEYQETQYF. The CDR3 DNA is TGCGCCAGCAGTGGAGAGTACCAAGAGACCCAGTACTTC.

This sequence joins TRBV30 and TRBJ1-1, with D possibly TRBD1 on 5 matching bases. The CDR3 covers 13 residues. Germline CDR1 is GTSNPN and CDR2 is SVGIG (reference sequence). V was trimmed by 1 base and J by 1 base, leaving 7 bases between them. CDR3: CAWSGGSNTEAFF. As DNA, the CDR3 is TGTGCCTGGAGTGGGGGCTCGAACACTGAAGCTTTCTTT.

This clone has more than one count but fewer than ten. V usage is TRBV18 and J usage is TRBJ1-5; maybe TRBD1 (6 bases). CDR3 size: 18 residues. Germline CDR1 KGHSH, CDR2 LQKENI. V was shortened by 2 bases and J by 2 bases, with 19 bases between the two germline ends. CDR3 in amino acids: CASSPTVRGAGGNQPQHF. The CDR3 DNA is TGTGCCAGCTCACCAACGGTCCGCGGTGCAGGGGGCAATCAGCCCCAGCATTTT. Full variable domain (remainder filled in from reference TRBV18 and TRBJ1-5): NAGVMQNPRHLVRRRGQEARLRCSPMKGHSHVYWYRQLPEEGLKFMVYLQKENIIDESGMPKERFSAEFPKEGPSILRIQQVVRGDSAAYFCASSPTVRGAGGNQPQHFGDGTRLSIL.

The chain is built from TRBV10-2 and TRBJ1-1; D is uncertain. CDR3 length equals 16 residues. Trimming shortened V by 7 bases and J by 4 bases, and 22 bases separated the two germline ends. Germline CDR1 reads WSHSY; CDR2 reads SAAADI. CDR3 residues: CASNQLGLRVSTEAFF. CDR3 DNA sequence: TGCGCCAGCAACCAGTTAGGCCTGAGGGTTAGCACTGAAGCTTTCTTT.

This clone was observed a handful of times. This chain connects TRBV29-1 to TRBJ2-2, with 9 nucleotides matching TRBD1. The V segment lost 7 bases and the J segment 3 bases; nucleotides outside the gene matches: 3. This CDR3 is built from 13 residues. Germline V gene data show CDR1 as SQVTM and CDR2 as ANQGSEA. CDR3 amino acids: CSGGQGDTGELFF. CDR3 nucleotide sequence: TGCAGCGGGGGACAGGGAGACACCGGGGAGCTGTTTTTT.